The rows below give T cell receptor beta chains drawn from one sample of a study of blood T cells in healthy people across ages. One entry per CDR3 protein results from TCRdb running MiXCR on the 5' RACE reads. The table lists about 1 million distinct CDR3 sequences, 40% to 55% of them singletons. The specimen sequenced was blood. The source is a woman aged 60-75 years in good health. CDR3s include the opening cysteine and the closing phenylalanine or tryptophan. Fields, in order: CDR3 length, D gene, J gene, V gene, clone size, CDR3 protein, CDR3 DNA. A D gene is named only where the DNA matches it firmly. Clone size is not always given. Where it is, it says once, few, many or a class for expanded clones.

>18|-|TRBJ2-1|TRBV6-2/TRBV6-3|-
CASSYSFPAESSYNEQFF
TGTGCCAGCAGTTACTCCTTTCCTGCGGAGAGCTCCTACAATGAGCAGTTCTTC
>14|-|TRBJ1-2|TRBV29-1|-
CSVPATAITGGYTF
TGCAGCGTTCCTGCGACAGCGATCACTGGTGGCTACACCTTC
>15|TRBD2|TRBJ2-3|TRBV20-1|-
CSVEIPSGVTDTQYF
TGCAGTGTCGAGATCCCTAGCGGGGTCACAGATACGCAGTATTTT
>14|-|TRBJ2-5|TRBV4-1|-
CASSQGRIQETQYF
TGCGCCAGCAGCCAAGGGCGGATCCAAGAGACCCAGTACTTC
>15|TRBD2|TRBJ2-1|TRBV20-1|few
CSVEREGRVDNEQFF
TGCAGTGTAGAGCGGGAGGGCCGTGTAGACAATGAGCAGTTCTTC
>17|TRBD2|TRBJ2-1|TRBV10-2|-
CASSAQSTGGPWNEQFF
TGCGCCAGCAGTGCCCAAAGCACGGGAGGGCCATGGAATGAGCAGTTCTTC
>18|TRBD1|TRBJ2-6|TRBV20-1|-
CSAGDLGTASSGANVLTF
TGCAGTGCTGGAGATCTTGGGACAGCCTCCTCTGGGGCCAACGTCCTGACTTTC
>16|-|TRBJ2-3|TRBV6-6|-
CASSYPGRPHGDTQYF
TGTGCCAGCAGTTACCCCGGTCGACCCCACGGAGATACGCAGTATTTT
>14|-|TRBJ2-7|TRBV7-8|-
CASAGGMLPYEQYF
TGTGCCTCCGCCGGCGGGATGCTGCCCTACGAGCAGTACTTC
>14|-|TRBJ2-5|TRBV28|-
CASSLRQNGETQYF
TGTGCCAGCAGTTTAAGACAGAACGGAGAGACCCAGTACTTC
>14|-|TRBJ1-2|TRBV27|-
CASAPQGIRHGYTF
TGTGCCAGCGCTCCGCAGGGGATAAGGCATGGCTACACCTTC
>12|-|TRBJ1-4|TRBV12-3/TRBV12-4|-
CASSREGEKLFF
TGTGCCAGCAGCCGGGAAGGTGAAAAACTGTTTTTT
>13|-|TRBJ2-7|TRBV27|few
CASISPTGYEQYF
TGTGCCAGCATTAGTCCGACGGGCTACGAGCAGTACTTC
>17|-|TRBJ2-5|TRBV29-1|few
CSVEAPDRPGRGETQYF
TGCAGCGTTGAAGCTCCCGACAGACCAGGGAGAGGAGAGACCCAGTACTTC
>15|-|TRBJ2-7|TRBV20-1|-
CSAGSDKRVTKSQYF
TGCAGTGCTGGGTCGGATAAGCGGGTGACCAAATCCCAGTACTTC
>16|-|TRBJ2-3|TRBV25-1|-
CASSSLDISFTDTQYF
TGTGCCAGCAGTTCCTTGGACATATCTTTCACAGATACGCAGTATTTT
>18|-|TRBJ2-3|TRBV27|-
CASSPQGPPGLRTDTQYF
TGTGCCAGCAGTCCCCAGGGGCCGCCGGGACTGCGCACAGATACGCAGTATTTT
>15|TRBD2|TRBJ2-5|TRBV27|-
CASASGSGNRETQYF
TGTGCCAGCGCCTCCGGGAGCGGGAACCGGGAGACCCAGTACTTC